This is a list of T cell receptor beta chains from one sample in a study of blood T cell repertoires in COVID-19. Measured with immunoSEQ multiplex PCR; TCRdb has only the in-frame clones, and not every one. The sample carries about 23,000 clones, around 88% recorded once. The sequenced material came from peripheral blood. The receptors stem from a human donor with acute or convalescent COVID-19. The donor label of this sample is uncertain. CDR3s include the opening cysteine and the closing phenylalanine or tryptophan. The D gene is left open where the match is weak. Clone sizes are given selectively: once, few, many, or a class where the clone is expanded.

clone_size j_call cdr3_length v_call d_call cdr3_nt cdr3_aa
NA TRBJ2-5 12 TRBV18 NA TGTGCCAGCTCACCAGGGCGTGAGACCCAGTACTTC CASSPGRETQYF
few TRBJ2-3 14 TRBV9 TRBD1 TGTGCCAGCGGGACAGGGGAGGTAGCAGATACGCAGTATTTT CASGTGEVADTQYF
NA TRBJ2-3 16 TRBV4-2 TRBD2 TGTGCCAGCAGCTATAGTCAGCGGGAGGTGGGGAGTACGCAGTATTTT CASSYSQREVGSTQYF
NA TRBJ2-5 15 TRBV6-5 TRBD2 TGTGCCAGCACAAAGGGAGCGGGAGTGGGAGAGACCCAGTACTTC CASTKGAGVGETQYF
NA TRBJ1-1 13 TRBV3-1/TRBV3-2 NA TGTGCCAGCAGCCAAAAGCCGAACACTGAAGCTTTCTTT CASSQKPNTEAFF
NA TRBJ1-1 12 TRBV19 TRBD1 TGTGCCAGTGGGGACAGGGATACTGAAGCTTTCTTT CASGDRDTEAFF
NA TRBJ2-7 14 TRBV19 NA TGTGCCAGTAGTCCTCGGGCAGGGTTCGACGAGCAGTACTTC CASSPRAGFDEQYF
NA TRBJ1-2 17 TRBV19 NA TGTGCCAGTTGTGACCCGGGGCTGGGGGCTGTGTGGGGTGGCTACACCTTC CASCDPGLGAVWGGYTF
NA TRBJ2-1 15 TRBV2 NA TGTGCCAGCAGGGAGGGGGCTGTCTCCTACAATGAGCAGTTCTTC CASREGAVSYNEQFF
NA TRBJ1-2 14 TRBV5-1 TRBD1 TGCGCCAGCAGCTGGGACAGGAGCTCCTATGGCTACACCTTC CASSWDRSSYGYTF
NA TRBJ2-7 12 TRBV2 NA TGTGCCAGCAGTGGTTGGGGCAACGAGCAGTACTTC CASSGWGNEQYF
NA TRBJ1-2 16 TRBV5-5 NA TGTGCCAGCAGCTTGTTCACCGGGCCCCGAGGAGGAGGCTACACCTTC CASSLFTGPRGGGYTF
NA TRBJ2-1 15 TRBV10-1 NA TGCGCCAGCAGTGATGACTACGACTCAGGAGATGAGCAGTTCTTC CASSDDYDSGDEQFF
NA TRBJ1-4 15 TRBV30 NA TGTGCCTGGAGTGCCCACGGGGGGGCTATAGAAAAACTGTTTTTT CAWSAHGGAIEKLFF
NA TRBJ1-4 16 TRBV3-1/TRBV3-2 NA TGTGCCAGCAGCCAAGTAGGGGCAGCAACTAATGAAAAACTGTTTTTT CASSQVGAATNEKLFF
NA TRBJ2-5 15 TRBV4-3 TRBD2 TGCGCCAGCAGCCAAGGGTGGGGGGGGTATGAGACCCAGTACTTC CASSQGWGGYETQYF
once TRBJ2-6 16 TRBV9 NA TGTGCCAGCAGCGCGTGGGGGGGCCCTGGGGCCAACGTCCTGACTTTC CASSAWGGPGANVLTF
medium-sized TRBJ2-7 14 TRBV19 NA TGTGCCAGTAGTATCGGCAGGGAATACTACGAGCAGTACTTC CASSIGREYYEQYF
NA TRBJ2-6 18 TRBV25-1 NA TGTGCCAGCAGTGAATGGACGGGACTGAACTCTGGGGCCAACGTCCTGACTTTC CASSEWTGLNSGANVLTF
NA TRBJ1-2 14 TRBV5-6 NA TGTGCCAGCAGCTTATCTGCCCAGGCCTATGGCTACACCTTC CASSLSAQAYGYTF
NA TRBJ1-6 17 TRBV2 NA TGTGCCAGCAAAATGAGTGCGACAGGCAGAAATAATTCACCCCTCCACTTT CASKMSATGRNNSPLHF
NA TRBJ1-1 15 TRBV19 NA TGTGCCAGTAGTATATTGATGGGGGGGAACACTGAAGCTTTCTTT CASSILMGGNTEAFF
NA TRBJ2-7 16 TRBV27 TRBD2 TGTGCCAGCAGTTTCTTGTCGGGAGGCCTATCCTACGAGCAGTACTTC CASSFLSGGLSYEQYF
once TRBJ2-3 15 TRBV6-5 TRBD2 TGTGCCAGCAGTTTAGCGGGAGTGGGCACAGATACGCAGTATTTT CASSLAGVGTDTQYF
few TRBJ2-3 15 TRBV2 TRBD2 TGTGCCAGCAGTGTTGGTAGCGGGGGGCAAGATACGCAGTATTTT CASSVGSGGQDTQYF
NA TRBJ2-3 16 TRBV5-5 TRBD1 TGTGCCAGCAGCCCCTTTGACAGGGGCAGCACAGATACGCAGTATTTT CASSPFDRGSTDTQYF
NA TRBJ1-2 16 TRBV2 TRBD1 TGTGCCAGCACCGATGGTGGCAGGGGGCTTTACTATGGCTACACCTTC CASTDGGRGLYYGYTF
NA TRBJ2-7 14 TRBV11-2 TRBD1 TGTGCCAGCAGCCAAGCCGGGACAGACTACGAGCAGTACTTC CASSQAGTDYEQYF
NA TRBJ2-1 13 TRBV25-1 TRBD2 TGTGCCAGCAACCCAGGGTCGGGGGGGCAGCAGTTCTTC CASNPGSGGQQFF
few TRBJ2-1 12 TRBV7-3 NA TGTGCCAGCAGCTTGAGCGATGGTGAGCAGTTCTTC CASSLSDGEQFF
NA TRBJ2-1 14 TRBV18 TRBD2 TGTGCCAGCTCACGCGAGACTAGCGGGGATGAGCAGTTCTTC CASSRETSGDEQFF
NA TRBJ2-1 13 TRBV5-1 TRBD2 TGCGCCAGCATCGCGACTAGCGGGAATGAGCAGTTCTTC CASIATSGNEQFF
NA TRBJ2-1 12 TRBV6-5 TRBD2 TGTGCCAGCAGCCACGGGGGGTTCGAGCAGTTCTTC CASSHGGFEQFF
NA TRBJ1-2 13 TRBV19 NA TGTGCCAGTAGTATTTACCAGTCCGATGGCTACACCTTC CASSIYQSDGYTF
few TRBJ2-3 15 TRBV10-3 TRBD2 TGTGCCACCTCCGGACTAGCGGGAGAGGCAGATACGCAGTATTTT CATSGLAGEADTQYF
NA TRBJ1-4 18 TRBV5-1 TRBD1 TGCGCCAGCAGCACCGACGGGGGACAGGGGGCGATTGGGGAAAAACTGTTTTTT CASSTDGGQGAIGEKLFF
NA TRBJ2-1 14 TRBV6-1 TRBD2 TGTGCCAGCAGTGATCTAGCGGGAGACAATGAGCAGTTCTTC CASSDLAGDNEQFF
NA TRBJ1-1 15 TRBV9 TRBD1 TGTGCCAGCAGCGCGATGACAGGGCCCGACACCGAAGCTTTCTTT CASSAMTGPDTEAFF
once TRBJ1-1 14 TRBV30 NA TGTGCCTGCTCCCCGGGGACTGGGGACACTGAAGCTTTCTTT CACSPGTGDTEAFF
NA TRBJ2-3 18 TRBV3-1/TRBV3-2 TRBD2 TGTGCCAGCAGTCGCCGGACTAGCGGGAGGGCCGGCACAGATACGCAGTATTTT CASSRRTSGRAGTDTQYF
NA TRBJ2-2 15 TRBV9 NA TGTGCCAGCAGCGTAGGACAGGTAGTACCCGGGGAGCTGTTTTTT CASSVGQVVPGELFF
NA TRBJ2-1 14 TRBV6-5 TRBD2 TGTGCCAGCAGAATAGCGGGGGGAGGTAATGAGCAGTTCTTC CASRIAGGGNEQFF
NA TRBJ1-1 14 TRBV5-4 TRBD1 TGTGCCAGCAGCTTGGGACAGGGGAGGACTGAAGCTTTCTTT CASSLGQGRTEAFF
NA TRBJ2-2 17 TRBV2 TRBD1 TGTGCCAGCAGTGAAACTGGCACCGGGACAGGGACCGGGGAGCTGTTTTTT CASSETGTGTGTGELFF
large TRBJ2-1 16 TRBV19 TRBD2 TGTGCCAGTAGCTCCCCCCGGACTAGGACGCAGGCTGAGCAGTTCTTC CASSSPRTRTQAEQFF
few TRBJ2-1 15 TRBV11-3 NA TGTGCCAGCAGCTTAGGTCTAGTGGGGCACAATGAGCAGTTCTTC CASSLGLVGHNEQFF
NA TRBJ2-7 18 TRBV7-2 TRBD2 TGTGCCAGCAGCTACTGGGGGACTAGCGGGGGCCTCTCCTACGAGCAGTACTTC CASSYWGTSGGLSYEQYF